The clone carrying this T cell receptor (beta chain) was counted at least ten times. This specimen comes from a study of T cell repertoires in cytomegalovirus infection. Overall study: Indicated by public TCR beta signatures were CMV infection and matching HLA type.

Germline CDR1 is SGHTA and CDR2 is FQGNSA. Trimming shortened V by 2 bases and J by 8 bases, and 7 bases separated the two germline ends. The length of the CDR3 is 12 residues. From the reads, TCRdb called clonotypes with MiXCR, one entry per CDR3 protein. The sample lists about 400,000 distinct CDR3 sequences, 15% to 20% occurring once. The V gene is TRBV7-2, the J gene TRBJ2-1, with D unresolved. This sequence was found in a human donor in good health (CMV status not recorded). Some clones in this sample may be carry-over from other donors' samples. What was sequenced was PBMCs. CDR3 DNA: TGTGCCAGCAGCTTAAGCACGGATGAGCAGTTCTTC. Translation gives CASSLSTDEQFF.